The rows below give T cell receptor beta chains drawn from one sample of a study of blood T cell repertoires in COVID-19. Some clones are missing from TCRdb's copy, which holds only in-frame ones; the method was immunoSEQ multiplex PCR. The sample shows 50,000 to 70,000 clones, 72% of them seen only once. Specimen: PBMCs or T cells enriched from blood (not recorded which). These receptors originate from a woman aged 55-70 years who had been exposed to COVID-19. CDR3s include the opening cysteine and the closing phenylalanine or tryptophan. A D gene is named only where the DNA matches it firmly. Clone sizes are given selectively: once, few, many, or a class where the clone is expanded.

size,D,length,J,V,CDR3,DNA
NA,NA,11,TRBJ1-1,TRBV19,CASSIGAGAFF,TGTGCCAGTAGTATAGGGGCCGGAGCTTTCTTT
NA,NA,13,TRBJ2-7,TRBV11-1,CASSQPPGVEQYF,TGTGCCAGCAGCCAACCCCCAGGGGTCGAGCAGTACTTC
few,TRBD2,16,TRBJ2-2,TRBV28,CASSLGGLVYTGELFF,TGTGCCAGCAGTTTGGGGGGACTAGTTTACACCGGGGAGCTGTTTTTT
few,NA,13,TRBJ2-1,TRBV19,CASRVGQAQEQFF,TGTGCCAGTAGAGTAGGACAAGCCCAAGAGCAGTTCTTC
NA,NA,14,TRBJ2-5,TRBV27,CASSLSRPQETQYF,TGTGCCAGCAGTTTGTCTAGACCCCAAGAGACCCAGTACTTC
NA,NA,12,TRBJ2-5,TRBV3-1/TRBV3-2,CASSQTFQTQYF,TGTGCCAGCAGCCAAACATTCCAGACCCAGTACTTC
NA,NA,14,TRBJ1-1,TRBV25-1,CASSEGGRSTEAFF,TGTGCCAGCAGTGAAGGAGGGCGGTCTACTGAAGCTTTCTTT
NA,TRBD2,19,TRBJ2-2,TRBV5-6,CASSPPITSGGYKTGELFF,TGTGCCAGCAGCCCCCCCATTACTAGCGGGGGGTACAAAACCGGGGAGCTGTTTTTT
NA,NA,13,TRBJ1-1,TRBV9,CASSVTANTEAFF,TGTGCCAGCAGCGTGACAGCTAACACTGAAGCTTTCTTT
NA,NA,14,TRBJ1-6,TRBV13,CASSLGQGPAPLHF,TGTGCCAGCAGCTTAGGGCAGGGGCCGGCACCCCTCCACTTT
NA,NA,15,TRBJ2-2,TRBV10-1,CASSELKETPGELFF,TGCGCCAGCAGTGAGCTTAAGGAGACGCCCGGGGAGCTGTTTTTT
NA,TRBD1,12,TRBJ1-2,TRBV5-1,CASSVQGDRYTF,TGCGCCAGCAGCGTGCAGGGGGACCGCTACACCTTC
few,NA,15,TRBJ1-1,TRBV4-3,CASSQDPGKATEAFF,TGCGCCAGCAGCCAAGATCCGGGGAAGGCCACTGAAGCTTTCTTT
NA,NA,15,TRBJ2-1,TRBV7-2,CASSLSVSSYNEQFF,TGTGCCAGCAGTCTTAGCGTAAGCTCCTACAATGAGCAGTTCTTC
NA,TRBD1,14,TRBJ2-7,TRBV18,CASSPGTGGIEQYF,TGTGCCAGCTCACCTGGGACAGGGGGCATCGAGCAGTACTTC
few,TRBD1,13,TRBJ2-2,TRBV3-1/TRBV3-2,CASNQGETGELFF,TGTGCCAGCAATCAGGGGGAAACCGGGGAGCTGTTTTTT
NA,NA,11,TRBJ1-1,TRBV30,CAWSVPSEAFF,TGTGCCTGGAGTGTTCCGTCTGAAGCTTTCTTT
NA,NA,17,TRBJ1-2,TRBV21-1,CASSKAWWDSVGYGYTF,TGTGCCAGCAGCAAAGCGTGGTGGGACAGTGTCGGCTATGGCTACACCTTC
many,NA,15,TRBJ1-2,TRBV15,CATSRDLKERYGYTF,TGTGCCACCAGCAGAGACCTTAAGGAGCGGTATGGCTACACCTTC
NA,NA,12,TRBJ2-3,TRBV11-2,CASSSFADTQYF,TGTGCCAGCAGCTCCTTTGCAGATACGCAGTATTTT
NA,NA,13,TRBJ2-7,TRBV27,CASLDRFSYEQYF,TGTGCCAGCCTTGACAGGTTTTCCTACGAGCAGTACTTC
NA,TRBD1,15,TRBJ2-1,TRBV7-8,CASRLTGTARGEQFF,TGTGCCAGCAGGTTAACCGGGACAGCCCGGGGTGAGCAGTTCTTC
NA,NA,17,TRBJ1-3,TRBV4-3,CASSQQKTGSSGNTIYF,TGCGCCAGCAGCCAGCAAAAGACAGGAAGCTCTGGAAACACCATATATTTT
NA,TRBD1,15,TRBJ1-5,TRBV4-1,CASSPQGAWSQPQHF,TGCGCCAGCAGCCCTCAGGGGGCTTGGAGTCAGCCCCAGCATTTT
NA,TRBD1,13,TRBJ1-2,TRBV19,CASNFRGMEGYTF,TGTGCCAGTAACTTCAGGGGGATGGAGGGCTACACCTTC
once,TRBD1,17,TRBJ2-7,TRBV10-2,CASSEPGTGTGDYEQYF,TGCGCCAGCAGTGAGCCGGGGACCGGGACAGGAGACTACGAGCAGTACTTC
once,TRBD2,16,TRBJ2-3,TRBV4-2,CASSQDGTSGGSSQYF,TGTGCCAGCAGCCAAGACGGGACTAGCGGGGGCAGCTCGCAGTATTTT
NA,TRBD1,15,TRBJ1-4,TRBV4-3,CASSPSGTANEKLFF,TGCGCCAGCAGCCCGTCCGGGACAGCGAATGAAAAACTGTTTTTT
NA,TRBD1,14,TRBJ2-7,TRBV27,CASSSRGRRSEQYF,TGTGCCAGCAGTTCCAGGGGGCGGAGAAGCGAGCAGTACTTC
NA,NA,15,TRBJ1-3,TRBV29-1,CSVEDQAFGVGTIYF,TGCAGCGTTGAAGATCAGGCTTTCGGCGTGGGCACCATATATTTT
NA,NA,15,TRBJ1-1,TRBV11-2,CASSLDSGGNTEAFF,TGTGCCAGCAGCTTAGATTCGGGAGGGAACACTGAAGCTTTCTTT
once,TRBD1,16,TRBJ2-3,TRBV29-1,CSVEVATGGLLGTQYF,TGCAGCGTTGAAGTAGCGACAGGGGGCTTATTGGGTACGCAGTATTTT
NA,TRBD1,16,TRBJ1-1,TRBV11-3,CASSSGDRGGGTEAFF,TGTGCCAGCAGCTCGGGGGACAGGGGTGGTGGCACTGAAGCTTTCTTT
NA,NA,18,TRBJ1-4,TRBV4-3,CASSQDQVGGAKTKKLFF,TGCGCCAGCAGCCAAGATCAAGTAGGTGGCGCGAAAACTAAAAAACTGTTTTTT
NA,NA,12,TRBJ1-1,TRBV7-8,CASSLLNTEAFF,TGTGCCAGCAGCTTACTAAACACTGAAGCTTTCTTT
many,TRBD2,18,TRBJ2-5,TRBV11-2,CASSPGGLAGRYQETQYF,TGTGCCAGCAGCCCAGGGGGACTAGCGGGAAGGTACCAAGAGACCCAGTACTTC
once,TRBD2,15,TRBJ2-1,TRBV7-8,CASSFRGGEYNEQFF,TGTGCCAGCAGCTTTCGGGGGGGAGAATACAATGAGCAGTTCTTC
NA,NA,15,TRBJ2-3,TRBV3-1/TRBV3-2,CASSQAVARTDTQYF,TGTGCCAGCAGCCAAGCTGTAGCCCGCACAGATACGCAGTATTTT
NA,TRBD1,15,TRBJ2-7,TRBV18,CASSVNPGQNYEQYF,TGTGCCAGCTCAGTCAACCCGGGACAGAACTACGAGCAGTACTTC
NA,NA,13,TRBJ1-5,TRBV28,CASRPPGSKAQHF,TGTGCCAGCAGACCCCCCGGGTCGAAGGCCCAGCATTTT
NA,NA,14,TRBJ1-4,TRBV7-2,CASGPQGKGEKLFF,TGTGCCAGCGGCCCACAGGGAAAAGGTGAAAAACTGTTTTTT
NA,TRBD1,15,TRBJ1-2,TRBV6-5,CASSYGTGTKGGYTF,TGTGCCAGCAGTTACGGGACAGGGACAAAGGGCGGCTACACCTTC
NA,NA,15,TRBJ1-5,TRBV30,CAWSVGDGGNQPQHF,TGTGCCTGGAGTGTCGGGGATGGAGGAAATCAGCCCCAGCATTTT
NA,TRBD1,17,TRBJ1-4,TRBV27,CASSFSGQGARDEKLFF,TGTGCCAGCAGTTTTTCGGGACAGGGGGCACGAGATGAAAAACTGTTTTTT
once,NA,13,TRBJ1-3,TRBV7-9,CASSLGSGGTIYF,TGTGCCAGCAGCTTAGGGAGCGGAGGCACCATATATTTT
NA,TRBD1,13,TRBJ1-2,TRBV5-1,CASSLTGLHGYTF,TGCGCCAGCAGCCTGACAGGGTTGCATGGCTACACCTTC
NA,TRBD1,15,TRBJ2-7,TRBV5-6,CASAPGQGAHYEQYF,TGTGCCAGCGCGCCGGGACAGGGCGCCCACTACGAGCAGTACTTC
few,TRBD1,14,TRBJ2-7,TRBV6-5,CASSWGQGSAEQYF,TGTGCCAGCAGTTGGGGACAGGGATCGGCCGAGCAGTACTTC
NA,NA,14,TRBJ2-2,TRBV3-1/TRBV3-2,CASSQGPGTGELFF,TGTGCCAGCAGCCAAGGGCCGGGAACCGGGGAGCTGTTTTTT
NA,NA,11,TRBJ2-7,TRBV28,CASRSTYEQYF,TGTGCCAGCAGGTCCACCTACGAGCAGTACTTC
NA,TRBD1,15,TRBJ2-5,TRBV5-6,CASSSVDRVKATQYF,TGTGCCAGCAGCTCGGTGGACAGGGTGAAGGCGACCCAGTACTTC
few,NA,17,TRBJ2-1,TRBV11-2,CASSLGEEGALVLEQFF,TGTGCCAGCAGCTTAGGGGAGGAGGGGGCTTTGGTGCTTGAGCAGTTCTTC
NA,TRBD2,14,TRBJ2-5,TRBV7-9,CASQAGGLRETQYF,TGTGCCAGCCAGGCGGGGGGGTTGAGAGAGACCCAGTACTTC
NA,TRBD1,14,TRBJ1-1,TRBV10-2,CASSTQGALTEAFF,TGCGCCAGCAGTACACAGGGGGCGCTGACTGAAGCTTTCTTT
NA,NA,14,TRBJ1-2,TRBV6-5,CASSNQGRNYGYTF,TGTGCCAGCTCCAACCAGGGGAGAAACTATGGCTACACCTTC
NA,NA,13,TRBJ1-5,TRBV6-2/TRBV6-3,CASSSTGHQPQHF,TGTGCCAGCAGCTCTACAGGGCACCAGCCCCAGCATTTT
NA,NA,12,TRBJ2-1,TRBV3-1/TRBV3-2,CASSQVRNEQFF,TGTGCCAGCAGCCAAGTTCGCAATGAGCAGTTCTTC
NA,TRBD2,15,TRBJ2-2,TRBV6-2/TRBV6-3,CASSSLAVTSGELFF,TGTGCCAGCAGCTCCCTAGCGGTGACTTCCGGGGAGCTGTTTTTT
NA,NA,12,TRBJ1-4,TRBV30,CAWSPGSAKLFF,TGTGCCTGGAGTCCGGGATCCGCTAAACTGTTTTTT